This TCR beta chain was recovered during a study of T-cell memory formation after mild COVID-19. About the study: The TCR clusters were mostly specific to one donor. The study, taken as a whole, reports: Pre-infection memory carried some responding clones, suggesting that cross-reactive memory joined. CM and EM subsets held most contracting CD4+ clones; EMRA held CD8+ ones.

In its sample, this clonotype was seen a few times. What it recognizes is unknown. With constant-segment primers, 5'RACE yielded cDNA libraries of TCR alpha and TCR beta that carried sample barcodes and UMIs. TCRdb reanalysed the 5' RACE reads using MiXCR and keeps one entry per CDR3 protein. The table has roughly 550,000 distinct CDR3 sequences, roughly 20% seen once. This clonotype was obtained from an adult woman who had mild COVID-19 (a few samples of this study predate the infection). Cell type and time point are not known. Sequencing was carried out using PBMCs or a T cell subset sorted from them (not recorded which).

CDR3 DNA sequence: TGTGCCAGCAGTGAGTGGGGTGGCTACGAGCAGTACTTC. Its protein is CASSEWGGYEQYF. The chain has TRBV25-1 and TRBJ2-7; D not resolved. Germline V lookup: CDR1 MGHDK, CDR2 SYGVNS. V lost 3 bases and J 3 bases, leaving 9 bases between the germline ends. The CDR3 has 13 residues.